Listed below are T cell receptor beta chains from one sample, sequenced in a study of shared clonotypes between healthy human individuals. Data came from immunoSEQ multiplex PCR; TCRdb stores just in-frame clones and leaves some out. The table records 950,000 to 1,300,000 clones, about 75% of them present only once. The sample comprised memory CD4+ T cells sorted from blood. The receptors come from a young man in good health. CDR3s include the opening cysteine and the closing phenylalanine or tryptophan. A D gene is named only where the DNA matches it firmly. Expanded clones get a size class; other rows say once, few or many, or leave the size out.

v_gene: TRBV19; j_gene: TRBJ2-3; abundance: NA; len: 14; d_gene: NA; CDR3nt: TGTGCCAGTAGTGGAGGACAGAACACAGATACGCAGTATTTT; CDR3aa: CASSGGQNTDTQYF
v_gene: TRBV2; j_gene: TRBJ1-5; abundance: NA; len: 16; d_gene: NA; CDR3nt: TGTGCCAGCAGTGGAGGCAGGGCAATGGGCAATCAGCCCCAGCATTTT; CDR3aa: CASSGGRAMGNQPQHF
v_gene: TRBV5-6; j_gene: TRBJ2-7; abundance: few; len: 17; d_gene: NA; CDR3nt: TGTGCCAGCAGCTTGGCCCCATCTCAGGGTGGAGCCTACGAGCAGTACTTC; CDR3aa: CASSLAPSQGGAYEQYF
v_gene: TRBV6-1; j_gene: TRBJ1-3; abundance: NA; len: 15; d_gene: NA; CDR3nt: TGTGCCAGCAGTGAAGGAGGGAGCTCTGGAAACACCATATATTTT; CDR3aa: CASSEGGSSGNTIYF
v_gene: TRBV29-1; j_gene: TRBJ2-1; abundance: once; len: 12; d_gene: NA; CDR3nt: TGCAGCATCAACAGGGGGGGTGGTGAGCAGTTCTTC; CDR3aa: CSINRGGGEQFF
v_gene: TRBV7-9; j_gene: TRBJ2-5; abundance: NA; len: 17; d_gene: TRBD1; CDR3nt: TGTGCCAGCAGCTTAGAAAGCAAGGGACAGGGGCCCCTGTTGGAGTACTTC; CDR3aa: CASSLESKGQGPLLEYF
v_gene: TRBV6-6; j_gene: TRBJ1-5; abundance: NA; len: 16; d_gene: TRBD1; CDR3nt: TGTGCCAGCAGTTACTCGACAGGGTGGGGCAATCAGCCCCAGCATTTT; CDR3aa: CASSYSTGWGNQPQHF
v_gene: TRBV29-1; j_gene: TRBJ2-1; abundance: NA; len: 16; d_gene: TRBD2; CDR3nt: TGCAGCGCCCCAAAACCTGAGCGGGGGATTTACAATGAGCAGTTCTTC; CDR3aa: CSAPKPERGIYNEQFF
v_gene: TRBV6-6; j_gene: TRBJ1-2; abundance: NA; len: 14; d_gene: NA; CDR3nt: TGTGCCAGCAGCTCCTTCGGGGGAGGCTATGGCTACACCTTC; CDR3aa: CASSSFGGGYGYTF
v_gene: TRBV5-1; j_gene: TRBJ1-1; abundance: few; len: 14; d_gene: NA; CDR3nt: TGCGCCAGCAGCCCTGGGACTGAGGGAACTGAAGCTTTCTTT; CDR3aa: CASSPGTEGTEAFF
v_gene: TRBV7-6; j_gene: TRBJ1-4; abundance: NA; len: 15; d_gene: TRBD1; CDR3nt: TGTGCCAGCAGCACCTTTGGACAGGGCCGGGAAAAACTGTTTTTT; CDR3aa: CASSTFGQGREKLFF
v_gene: TRBV10-2; j_gene: TRBJ2-7; abundance: few; len: 13; d_gene: NA; CDR3nt: TGCGCCAGCAGTAGGGACCCCACCTACGAGCAGTACTTC; CDR3aa: CASSRDPTYEQYF
v_gene: TRBV10-3; j_gene: TRBJ2-4; abundance: many; len: 18; d_gene: TRBD2; CDR3nt: TGTGCCATCAGTGAGTGGACTAGCGGGAGAAGGGCCAAAAACATTCAGTACTTC; CDR3aa: CAISEWTSGRRAKNIQYF
v_gene: TRBV9; j_gene: TRBJ1-6; abundance: NA; len: 15; d_gene: NA; CDR3nt: TGTGCCAGCAGCGTAGTCCCGGACAGTAATTCACCCCTCCACTTT; CDR3aa: CASSVVPDSNSPLHF
v_gene: TRBV5-1; j_gene: TRBJ2-3; abundance: NA; len: 15; d_gene: NA; CDR3nt: TGCGCCAGCTACCTGGGGGGGCTACGCACAGATACGCAGTATTTT; CDR3aa: CASYLGGLRTDTQYF
v_gene: TRBV11-3; j_gene: TRBJ2-1; abundance: NA; len: 16; d_gene: TRBD1; CDR3nt: TGTGCCAGCAGCCCCGACAGGGGGGGATCCTACAATGAGCAGTTCTTC; CDR3aa: CASSPDRGGSYNEQFF
v_gene: TRBV5-1; j_gene: TRBJ1-2; abundance: few; len: 14; d_gene: NA; CDR3nt: TGCGCCAGCAGCTGGACGGCAGGGGAGAGTGGCTACACCTTC; CDR3aa: CASSWTAGESGYTF
v_gene: TRBV5-1; j_gene: TRBJ2-3; abundance: NA; len: 13; d_gene: TRBD1; CDR3nt: TGCGCCAGCAGCACAGGGGACACAGATACGCAGTATTTT; CDR3aa: CASSTGDTDTQYF
v_gene: TRBV5-1; j_gene: TRBJ1-4; abundance: NA; len: 15; d_gene: TRBD1; CDR3nt: TGCGCCAGCAGCCAGGGACAGGGGGCGTTTGAAAAACTGTTTTTT; CDR3aa: CASSQGQGAFEKLFF
v_gene: TRBV5-1; j_gene: TRBJ2-3; abundance: NA; len: 14; d_gene: NA; CDR3nt: TGCGCCAGCAGCCCTGAGGCAGGGAGAGATACGCAGTATTTT; CDR3aa: CASSPEAGRDTQYF
v_gene: TRBV7-9; j_gene: TRBJ1-2; abundance: NA; len: 14; d_gene: NA; CDR3nt: TGTGCCAGCAGCGCCCAACAGGCGTCCTATGGCTACACCTTC; CDR3aa: CASSAQQASYGYTF
v_gene: TRBV30; j_gene: TRBJ1-5; abundance: NA; len: 17; d_gene: TRBD1; CDR3nt: TGTGCCTGGAGTGTAAGGGACAGGGGACGGAGCAATCAGCCCCAGCATTTT; CDR3aa: CAWSVRDRGRSNQPQHF
v_gene: TRBV10-2; j_gene: TRBJ2-1; abundance: NA; len: 15; d_gene: TRBD2; CDR3nt: TGCGCCAGCAGGAAAGGGACTAGCGGTAACAATGAGCAGTTCTTC; CDR3aa: CASRKGTSGNNEQFF
v_gene: TRBV18; j_gene: TRBJ2-5; abundance: NA; len: 15; d_gene: TRBD1; CDR3nt: TGTGCCAGCTCACCAATCCTGGGACAGCAAGAGACCCAGTACTTC; CDR3aa: CASSPILGQQETQYF
v_gene: TRBV7-3; j_gene: TRBJ1-6; abundance: few; len: 13; d_gene: NA; CDR3nt: TGTGCCAGCAGCTCTCAGGGGACCTCACCCCTCCACTTT; CDR3aa: CASSSQGTSPLHF
v_gene: TRBV2; j_gene: TRBJ1-5; abundance: few; len: 12; d_gene: NA; CDR3nt: TGTGCCAGCAGCGAGGGGAGTCAGCCCCAGCATTTT; CDR3aa: CASSEGSQPQHF
v_gene: TRBV7-9; j_gene: TRBJ2-1; abundance: NA; len: 16; d_gene: TRBD2; CDR3nt: TGTGCCAGCAGCCTCAGACTAGCGGGAGCGGTGGATGAGCAGTTCTTC; CDR3aa: CASSLRLAGAVDEQFF
v_gene: TRBV10-3; j_gene: TRBJ1-2; abundance: NA; len: 11; d_gene: TRBD1; CDR3nt: TGTGCCGTATCAGGGGGTGGTGGCTACACCTTC; CDR3aa: CAVSGGGGYTF
v_gene: TRBV18; j_gene: TRBJ1-2; abundance: NA; len: 15; d_gene: TRBD1; CDR3nt: TGTGCCAGCTCACCACGTTCAGGGGGACTTTATGGCTACACCTTC; CDR3aa: CASSPRSGGLYGYTF
v_gene: TRBV2; j_gene: TRBJ2-1; abundance: NA; len: 19; d_gene: TRBD2; CDR3nt: TGTGCCAGCAGAGAATTATGGACTAGCGGGAGAGCGTCCTACAATGAGCAGTTCTTC; CDR3aa: CASRELWTSGRASYNEQFF
v_gene: TRBV5-4; j_gene: TRBJ2-2; abundance: NA; len: 16; d_gene: TRBD2; CDR3nt: TGTGCCAGCAGCTCCCGACTAGCGGGAGATACCGGGGAGCTGTTTTTT; CDR3aa: CASSSRLAGDTGELFF
v_gene: TRBV4-3; j_gene: TRBJ2-1; abundance: NA; len: 18; d_gene: TRBD2; CDR3nt: TGCGCCAGCAGCCGAACTTCCGGGACTAGCCCCTCCTACAATGAGCAGTTCTTC; CDR3aa: CASSRTSGTSPSYNEQFF
v_gene: TRBV10-2; j_gene: TRBJ1-2; abundance: NA; len: 12; d_gene: NA; CDR3nt: TGCGCCAGCAAGCCAGGGGACTATGGCTACACCTTC; CDR3aa: CASKPGDYGYTF
v_gene: TRBV7-9; j_gene: TRBJ2-7; abundance: NA; len: 14; d_gene: NA; CDR3nt: TGTGCCAGCAGCCCCAACTTAGACTCCCACGAGCAGTACTTC; CDR3aa: CASSPNLDSHEQYF
v_gene: TRBV6-5; j_gene: TRBJ2-3; abundance: NA; len: 13; d_gene: NA; CDR3nt: TGTGCCAGCAGTCCACGGGGCCATGATACGCAGTATTTT; CDR3aa: CASSPRGHDTQYF
v_gene: TRBV5-6; j_gene: TRBJ1-1; abundance: once; len: 13; d_gene: NA; CDR3nt: TGTGCCAGCAGCTGGAGGGGGGGCACTGAAGCTTTCTTT; CDR3aa: CASSWRGGTEAFF
v_gene: TRBV7-9; j_gene: TRBJ2-5; abundance: NA; len: 12; d_gene: NA; CDR3nt: TGTGCCAGCAGCCTGGTGCAAGAGACCCAGTACTTC; CDR3aa: CASSLVQETQYF
v_gene: TRBV4-3; j_gene: TRBJ2-2; abundance: NA; len: 14; d_gene: NA; CDR3nt: TGCGCCAGCAGCCGAGGAGAGGGGACCGGGGAGCTGTTTTTT; CDR3aa: CASSRGEGTGELFF
v_gene: TRBV18; j_gene: TRBJ2-3; abundance: few; len: 16; d_gene: TRBD2; CDR3nt: TGTGCCAGCTCTCAAAATCCTAGCGGGGGCGCAGATACGCAGTATTTT; CDR3aa: CASSQNPSGGADTQYF
v_gene: TRBV5-1; j_gene: TRBJ2-2; abundance: once; len: 14; d_gene: TRBD2; CDR3nt: TGCGCCACCTACCCGGGAGGGGGTGCCGGGGAGCTGTTTTTT; CDR3aa: CATYPGGGAGELFF
v_gene: TRBV18; j_gene: TRBJ2-5; abundance: NA; len: 14; d_gene: NA; CDR3nt: TGTGCCAGCTCACCTTCGGACTGGGAAAAGACCCAGTACTTC; CDR3aa: CASSPSDWEKTQYF
v_gene: TRBV15; j_gene: TRBJ2-1; abundance: NA; len: 15; d_gene: NA; CDR3nt: TGTGCCACCACCCAAGACGGGGGGCGCTTACATGAGCAGTTCTTC; CDR3aa: CATTQDGGRLHEQFF
v_gene: TRBV5-1; j_gene: TRBJ2-7; abundance: NA; len: 17; d_gene: TRBD2; CDR3nt: TGCGCCAGCAGCAGGGAAGGATTAGCGGGAGGGCCCTACGAGCAGTACTTC; CDR3aa: CASSREGLAGGPYEQYF
v_gene: TRBV6-5; j_gene: TRBJ1-2; abundance: NA; len: 14; d_gene: TRBD1; CDR3nt: TGTGCCAGCAGTTACGGGACAGGGGGCTTTGGCTACACCTTC; CDR3aa: CASSYGTGGFGYTF
v_gene: TRBV9; j_gene: TRBJ1-3; abundance: NA; len: 15; d_gene: TRBD1; CDR3nt: TGTGCCAGCAGCGTAACAGGGGGCGTTGGAAACACCATATATTTT; CDR3aa: CASSVTGGVGNTIYF
v_gene: TRBV7-2; j_gene: TRBJ2-7; abundance: NA; len: 11; d_gene: NA; CDR3nt: TGTGCCAGCAGCCGAGGGGGCGAGCAGTACTTC; CDR3aa: CASSRGGEQYF
v_gene: TRBV28; j_gene: TRBJ2-3; abundance: once; len: 12; d_gene: NA; CDR3nt: TGTGCCAGTAGTTCCCTCACAGATACGCAGTATTTT; CDR3aa: CASSSLTDTQYF
v_gene: TRBV4-1; j_gene: TRBJ2-7; abundance: NA; len: 16; d_gene: NA; CDR3nt: TGCGCCAGCAGCCAAACCGGGACACAGATACGCTACGAGCAGTACTTC; CDR3aa: CASSQTGTQIRYEQYF
v_gene: TRBV5-1; j_gene: TRBJ2-5; abundance: NA; len: 14; d_gene: NA; CDR3nt: TGCGCCAGCAGCTTGGGCCTACCTAAAGAGACCCAGTACTTC; CDR3aa: CASSLGLPKETQYF
v_gene: TRBV18; j_gene: TRBJ1-1; abundance: many; len: 17; d_gene: TRBD1; CDR3nt: TGTGCCAGCTCACCACCTCGAACCACAGGGGGGGTGACTGAAGCTTTCTTT; CDR3aa: CASSPPRTTGGVTEAFF
v_gene: TRBV7-2; j_gene: TRBJ2-5; abundance: NA; len: 17; d_gene: TRBD2; CDR3nt: TGTGCCAGCAGCTTAGGGATCTATAGCGGGCCCCAAGAGACCCAGTACTTC; CDR3aa: CASSLGIYSGPQETQYF
v_gene: TRBV4-1; j_gene: TRBJ2-2; abundance: NA; len: 17; d_gene: NA; CDR3nt: TGCGCCAGCAGCCAAGATCAAGGCAGAATGAACACCGGGGAGCTGTTTTTT; CDR3aa: CASSQDQGRMNTGELFF
v_gene: TRBV5-1; j_gene: TRBJ2-2; abundance: NA; len: 14; d_gene: TRBD1; CDR3nt: TGCGCCAGCAGCACCACAGGGGCGGCCGGGGAGCTGTTTTTT; CDR3aa: CASSTTGAAGELFF
v_gene: TRBV5-1; j_gene: TRBJ2-4; abundance: NA; len: 15; d_gene: NA; CDR3nt: TGCGCCAGCAGCTTGAAGACCCTAGCCAAAAACATTCAGTACTTC; CDR3aa: CASSLKTLAKNIQYF
v_gene: TRBV5-1; j_gene: TRBJ1-3; abundance: few; len: 16; d_gene: NA; CDR3nt: TGCGCCAGCAGTATCGGGCAGCCGGGCTCTGGAAACACCATATATTTT; CDR3aa: CASSIGQPGSGNTIYF
v_gene: TRBV5-1; j_gene: TRBJ2-7; abundance: NA; len: 15; d_gene: NA; CDR3nt: TGCGCCAGCAGCTTTAGGAGACAGAGCTCCTACGAGCAGTACTTC; CDR3aa: CASSFRRQSSYEQYF
v_gene: TRBV5-6; j_gene: TRBJ1-2; abundance: NA; len: 11; d_gene: NA; CDR3nt: TGTGCCAGCAGCTTCGATGATGGCTACACCTTC; CDR3aa: CASSFDDGYTF